This TCR beta chain was sequenced in a study of blood T cells in healthy people across ages. General study points: Versus aged donors, long-lived donors had higher diversity and more naive CD4+ cells. Estimates drawn from one million T cells were deemed to understate diversity.

A J-beta primer mix and a sample-barcoded 5' primer were used in a second PCR of roughly 6 to 11 cycles. TCRdb ran MiXCR on the 5' RACE reads and lists one entry per CDR3 protein. Of under 2 million distinct CDR3 sequences listed, about 35% are singletons. This clonotype was counted only a few times. Its target is not known. Looked up from germline, CDR1 is MNHNY and CDR2 is SVGAGI (reference sequence). V gave up 6 bases and J gave up 4 bases; unmatched junction bases: 8. This CDR3 has 16 amino acids. This chain links TRBV6-6 with TRBJ2-5, with TRBD2 identical over 13 bases. This TCR derives from a woman aged 25-40 years in good health. The sample comprised blood. In nucleotides, the CDR3 is TGTGCCAGCAGCCCAAAACTAGCGGGGGGGCTAGAGACCCAGTACTTC. Its translation: CASSPKLAGGLETQYF.